This entry lists 24 T cell receptor beta chains sequenced from one sample in a study of neurological immune-mediated disorders. TCRdb processed the 5' RACE reads anew with MiXCR; each CDR3 protein has one entry. The sample holds about 89,000 distinct CDR3 sequences, 2.6% seen once. The sequencing sample was made of PBMCs. The source is a woman younger than 45 with multiple sclerosis.

This clonotype has ten or more counts. The gene calls are TRBV7-2 and TRBJ2-3, with D possibly being TRBD1 (5 bases). The CDR3 spans 16 residues. Germline lookup yields CDR1 SGHTA and CDR2 FQGNSA. V lost 2 bases and J lost 0, with 12 bases in between. CDR3 coding DNA: TGTGCCAGCAGCTTAATGTTTCGGACAAGCACAGATACGCAGTATTTT. Its protein product is CASSLMFRTSTDTQYF.

This clonotype occurred many times. The J gene is TRBJ1-1, the V gene TRBV7-6; D possibly corresponds to TRBD1 (5 bases). From germline, CDR1 is SGHVS and CDR2 FNYEAQ. The CDR3 has 14 amino acids. Trimming left V 5 bases short and J 4 bases short, with 14 bases between. Written as DNA, the CDR3 is TGTGCCAGCAGCCTAGGGACCCAGGGCACTGAAGCTTTCTTT. Its protein is CASSLGTQGTEAFF.

This clonotype was counted many times. The rearrangement uses TRBV12-3 or TRBV12-4 and TRBJ2-1; 10 nucleotides line up with TRBD2. This CDR3 spans 13 amino acids. The J segment lost 10 bases and the V segment lost 6 bases, leaving 6 bases of the junction unmatched. DNA for the CDR3: TGTGCCAGCAGGGCCGGGACTAGCGACGAGCAGTTCTTC. Translated, it gives CASRAGTSDEQFF.

In its sample, this clonotype was seen many times. The chain has TRBV20-1 and TRBJ2-1, with TRBD2 identical over 7 bases. V gave up 5 bases and J gave up 0 bases; unmatched junction bases: 13. In germline, CDR1 is DFQATT, CDR2 SNEGSKA (reference sequence). The CDR3 has 17 amino acids. The CDR3 DNA reads TGCAGTGCTTACAAGCGGGGCGTGCTGAGCTCCTACAATGAGCAGTTCTTC. It translates to CSAYKRGVLSSYNEQFF.

This clonotype has ten or more counts. V is TRBV11-2 and J is TRBJ2-3, with D hard to call. Germline CDR1 is SGHAT and CDR2 is FQNNGV. CDR3 length: 15 residues. The germline V and J ends were trimmed by 1 base and 1 base, with 9 bases remaining between them. CDR3 nucleotide sequence: TGTGCCAGCAGCTTAGGGGGATCGGGCACAGATACGCAGTATTTT. Residues: CASSLGGSGTDTQYF.

This clonotype has a count of ten or more. This sequence joins TRBV12-3 or TRBV12-4 and TRBJ1-3, with no clear D. V lost 7 bases and J 0 bases, leaving 13 bases between the germline ends. This CDR3 is built from 15 residues. The CDR3 is CASIQTSSSGNTIYF. The CDR3 coding sequence is TGTGCCAGCATCCAAACATCAAGCTCTGGAAACACCATATATTTT.

In its sample, this clonotype was seen many times. V and J are TRBV5-1 and TRBJ2-2; the D gene is possibly TRBD2 (5 bases). Germline CDR1 and CDR2: SGHRS and YFSETQ. The CDR3 contains 14 residues. Between the trimmed V and J ends, which lost 0 bases and 7 bases, there was a span of 10 bases. The CDR3 sequence is CASSLVGEDGELFF. CDR3 sequence (DNA): TGCGCCAGCAGCTTGGTGGGAGAGGACGGGGAGCTGTTTTTT. Based on the CDR3 plus reference TRBV5-1 and TRBJ2-2, the full variable domain is KAGVTQTPRYLIKTRGQQVTLSCSPISGHRSVSWYQQTPGQGLQFLFEYFSETQRNKGNFPGRFSGRQFSNSRSEMNVSTLELGDSALYLCASSLVGEDGELFFGEGSRLTVL.

This clonotype was seen repeatedly, ten times or more. The chain employs TRBV20-1 and TRBJ2-3; 11 bases fit TRBD2. CDR1 and CDR2 from the germline V gene are DFQATT and SNEGSKA (reference sequence). V lost 3 bases to trimming and J lost 2 bases; unmatched junction nucleotides: 13. CDR3 length equals 18 residues. Written as DNA, the CDR3 is TGCAGTGCTAGCGCCTACGGGGCTAGCGGGAGGAACACAGATACGCAGTATTTT. It is translated as CSASAYGASGRNTDTQYF.

As concerns this clonotype: The germline gene is not matched at one end of the junction; a read error may be the cause. The chain has TRBV20-1 and TRBJ1-6; D is unclear. This CDR3 is 13 amino acids long. CDR1 and CDR2 from the germline V gene are DFQATT and SNEGSKA (reference sequence). CDR3 sequence reads: CSARVRANSPLHF. The CDR3 DNA follows: TGCAGTGCTAGAGTCAGAGCTAATTCACCCCTACACTTT.

At least ten counts were recorded for this clonotype. The chain combines TRBV6-6 with TRBJ1-1; D not resolved. Trimming pared 6 bases from V and 1 base from J, leaving 15 bases between. This CDR3 has 15 amino acids. Per the germline V gene, CDR1 is MNHNY and CDR2 is SVGAGI (reference sequence). This CDR3 is CASSLRDIGNTEAFF. The CDR3 DNA reads as TGTGCCAGCAGCCTACGGGATATCGGGAACACTGAAGCTTTCTTT.

This clonotype was seen ten or more times. V and J are TRBV12-3 or TRBV12-4 and TRBJ2-7; D call uncertain. This CDR3 has 15 residues. V was cut by 5 bases and J by 1 base, with 15 bases left in between. DNA for the CDR3: TGTGCCAGCAGTACCCTCAGAGGAGCATCCTACGAGCAGTACTTC. Encoded protein: CASSTLRGASYEQYF.

This clonotype was seen many times. The rearrangement uses TRBV25-1 and TRBJ2-7, with 9 positions matching TRBD1. J was trimmed by 7 bases and V by 6 bases; bases with no gene match: 7. The CDR3 has 13 amino acids. Germline CDR1 reads MGHDK; CDR2 reads SYGVNS. The CDR3 protein is CASRGDRDLEQYF. The CDR3 DNA is TGTGCCAGCAGGGGGGACAGGGACCTAGAGCAGTACTTC.

This clonotype was observed many times. This chain links TRBV29-1 with TRBJ2-2; 9 bases are a match to TRBD1. The germline V gene has CDR1 SQVTM and CDR2 ANQGSEA. Trimming cost V 4 bases and J 0 bases; bases outside gene matches: 3. CDR3 length: 15 amino acids. The CDR3 nucleotides read TGCAGCGTTGGGGGGACAGGGTCGAACACCGGGGAGCTGTTTTTT. Translation: CSVGGTGSNTGELFF.

This clonotype was detected ten times or more. The genes are TRBV9 and TRBJ2-2, with a tentative D call TRBD2 (5 bases). Germline CDR1 and CDR2: SGDLS and YYNGEE. Trimming removed 4 bases from V and 4 bases from J, with 17 bases in between. The CDR3 has 16 amino acids. The CDR3 DNA follows: TGTGCCAGCAGCTCACACGGGGTGGGAGTCACCGGGGAGCTGTTTTTT. This translates into CASSSHGVGVTGELFF.

The sample holds many counts of this clonotype. V is TRBV29-1 and J is TRBJ2-7, with D hard to call. The V gene lost 0 bases and the J gene lost 1 base, with 19 bases spanning the gap. The CDR3 is 17 amino acids. From germline, CDR1 is SQVTM and CDR2 ANQGSEA. CDR3 sequence: CSVEDYRPTLGSYEQYF. CDR3 in DNA: TGCAGCGTTGAAGATTACCGCCCCACCCTAGGATCCTACGAGCAGTACTTC.

The sample holds many counts of this clonotype. V is TRBV10-3 and J is TRBJ2-6, with TRBD1 matching 7 bases. Germline V CDR1 and CDR2: ENHRY, SYGVKD. V shed 9 bases and J 0 bases; nucleotides not matched to a gene: 8. This CDR3 contains 16 residues. This CDR3 reads CAIAGTEGSGANVLTF. The CDR3 region has the DNA TGTGCCATAGCCGGGACAGAAGGCTCTGGGGCCAACGTCCTGACTTTC.

This clonotype has ten or more counts. The V gene is TRBV7-2, the J gene TRBJ1-5, with a weak D call TRBD1 (6 bases). Germline V lookup: CDR1 SGHTA, CDR2 FQGNSA. Trimming cost V 4 bases and J 5 bases, with 12 bases left between them. The length of the CDR3 is 14 residues. This chain's CDR3 is CASSYSGVHQPQHF. As DNA, the CDR3 is TGTGCCAGCAGCTACTCAGGGGTCCATCAGCCCCAGCATTTT.

This clonotype was detected many times. The rearrangement uses TRBV7-2 and TRBJ2-1; no clear D gene. The CDR3 is 12 residues long. Trimming shortened V by 5 bases and J by 7 bases, and 9 bases separated the two germline ends. The germline V gene encodes CDR1 SGHTA and CDR2 FQGNSA. The CDR3 sequence: CASSRLPNEQFF. CDR3 DNA sequence: TGTGCCAGCAGCCGGCTCCCTAATGAGCAGTTCTTC.

There are many counts of this clonotype. The chain is built from TRBV20-1 and TRBJ2-7; no definite D call. Per germline, CDR1 DFQATT and CDR2 SNEGSKA (reference sequence). CDR3 length equals 14 residues. Trimming stripped 3 bases from V and 2 bases from J, with 14 bases between. The CDR3 DNA follows: TGCAGTGCTAGGGCCGTCCGGCCGACCTACGAGCAGTACTTC. The encoded protein is CSARAVRPTYEQYF.

Remarks on this clonotype: A clone one base away is much larger, so this may be a read error. The chain is built from TRBV27 and TRBJ2-3; no clear D gene. The CDR3 runs to 13 residues. V was shortened by 3 bases and J by 4 bases, with 8 bases between the two germline ends. From germline, CDR1 is MNHEY and CDR2 SMNVEV (reference sequence). The CDR3 protein is CASSFYNPDTQYF. In DNA, the CDR3 is TGTGCCAGCAGTTTCTATAATCCAGATACGCAGTATTTT.

This sequence joins TRBV10-2 and TRBJ2-1, with a possible D match to TRBD1 (5 bases). The length of the CDR3 is 12 residues. The germline V gene encodes CDR1 WSHSY and CDR2 SAAADI. V dropped 7 bases and J dropped 2 bases, with 6 bases sitting between them. In DNA, the CDR3 is TGCGCCAGCAAACAGGCCTACAATGAGCAGTTCTTC. Translated, it gives CASKQAYNEQFF.

This clonotype has at least ten counts. This chain joins TRBV5-1 and TRBJ2-3; D could derive from TRBD1 or TRBD2 (5 bases each). This CDR3 comprises 17 residues. Trimming left V 4 bases short and J 2 bases short, with 20 bases between. Per germline, CDR1 SGHRS and CDR2 YFSETQ. CDR3 sequence reads: CASSPRGPLSHTDTQYF. The CDR3 DNA is TGCGCCAGCAGCCCCCGGGGCCCCCTTTCCCACACAGATACGCAGTATTTT.

This clonotype was detected ten times or more. This chain joins TRBV5-1 and TRBJ1-1; no definite D call. The CDR3 is 14 residues long. Between the trimmed V and J ends, which lost 0 bases and 0 bases, there was a span of 6 bases. The germline V gene encodes CDR1 SGHRS and CDR2 YFSETQ. CDR3 residues: CASSLVNLNTEAFF. As DNA, the CDR3 is TGCGCCAGCAGCTTGGTCAACTTGAACACTGAAGCTTTCTTT.

At least ten counts were recorded for this clonotype. In nucleotides, the CDR3 is TGTGCCAGCAGCTCGACTAGCGGATTCTACAATGAGCAGTTCTTC. This encodes CASSSTSGFYNEQFF. The chain uses TRBV7-2 and TRBJ2-1; 9 positions agree with TRBD2. Unmatched junction bases numbered 4, after V lost 4 bases and J lost 3 bases. CDR3 length equals 15 residues. Germline lookup yields CDR1 SGHTA and CDR2 FQGNSA.